Below are 25 T cell receptor beta chains sequenced from a single sample in a study of blood T cell repertoires in COVID-19. The assay was immunoSEQ multiplex PCR, and TCRdb's table has in-frame clones only and misses some. The repertoire holds over 150,000 clones, with over 80% as singletons. What was sequenced was peripheral blood. The receptor set was obtained from a woman aged 60-75 years with acute or convalescent COVID-19.

This rearrangement joins TRBV7-6 to TRBJ2-7; D is perhaps TRBD2 (5 bases). The V and J ends lost 4 bases and 1 base respectively, with 17 bases between them. The CDR3 contains 16 residues. CDR1 SGHVS and CDR2 FNYEAQ come from the germline V gene. The CDR3, as DNA: TGTGCCAGCAGCTCCCCTCTAGCTACGTCGTCCTACGAGCAGTACTTC. As protein: CASSSPLATSSYEQYF.

This chain joins TRBV20-1 and TRBJ2-3; D is ambiguous. Between the trimmed V and J ends, which lost 3 bases and 0 bases, there was a span of 7 bases. Germline V CDR1 and CDR2: DFQATT, SNEGSKA (reference sequence). This CDR3 is built from 13 residues. CDR3 nucleotide sequence: TGCAGTGCTAGTGGCAGGAGCACAGATACGCAGTATTTT. Translation gives CSASGRSTDTQYF.

The chain combines TRBV11-3 with TRBJ2-1; maybe TRBD1 (5 bases). V lost 1 base, J lost 3 bases, and 10 bases lay in between. The germline V gene encodes CDR1 SGHNT and CDR2 YENEEA. This CDR3 comprises 15 residues. Here the CDR3 DNA reads TGTGCCAGCAGCTTAGGCAGGGCGAACTACAATGAGCAGTTCTTC. This sequence encodes CASSLGRANYNEQFF.

This rearrangement joins TRBV6-5 to TRBJ2-3; TRBD1 matches at 7 bases. The CDR3 is 15 amino acids. Germline loops: CDR1 MNHEY, CDR2 SVGAGI. The V gene end was trimmed by 8 bases and the J gene end by 2 bases; junction bases not matched to a gene: 10. The CDR3 sequence is CASGGQFTVTDTQYF. DNA for the CDR3: TGTGCCAGCGGGGGACAGTTTACCGTCACAGATACGCAGTATTTT.

The chain employs TRBV6-6 and TRBJ2-5; 7 bases fit TRBD2. CDR3 length equals 13 residues. CDR1 MNHNY and CDR2 SVGAGI come from the germline V gene (reference sequence). J lost 14 bases, V lost 0 bases, and 9 bases had no gene match. The CDR3 nucleotides are TGTGCCAGCAGTTACTCGAATTGGGGGGGGAGATACTTC. It codes for CASSYSNWGGRYF.

This chain uses TRBV2 with TRBJ1-2; 12 bases map to TRBD1. Germline lookup yields CDR1 SNHLY and CDR2 FYNNEI. The CDR3 has 19 amino acids. Trimming cost V 6 bases and J 5 bases; bases outside gene matches: 19. The CDR3 region is CASRGPGTGGPPIHYGYTF. Written as DNA, the CDR3 is TGTGCCAGCAGAGGCCCCGGGACAGGGGGCCCCCCCATCCATTATGGCTACACCTTC. The variable domain in full, completed from reference TRBV2 and TRBJ1-2, reads EPEVTQTPSHQVTQMGQEVILRCVPISNHLYFYWYRQILGQKVEFLVSFYNNEISEKSEIFDDQFSVERPDGSNFTLKIRSTKLEDSAMYFCASRGPGTGGPPIHYGYTFGSGTRLTVV.

V usage is TRBV1 and J usage is TRBJ1-5; the listed D gene, TRBD1, was not tested against the DNA. TRBV1 is a pseudogene segment. CDR3 length: 18 residues. This chain's CDR3 is CTSSQERARGWGNQPQHF. CDR3 nucleotides: TGCACCAGCAGCCAAGAACGTGCTAGGGGATGGGGCAATCAGCCCCAGCATTTT.

J is TRBJ2-5 and V is TRBV7-2; D remains unclear. This CDR3 region has 13 residues. The germline V gene encodes CDR1 SGHTA and CDR2 FQGNSA. The germline V and J ends were trimmed by 6 bases and 5 bases, with 13 bases remaining between them. The DNA for the CDR3 is TGTGCCAGCAGTGGCTTCCCTAGGGAGACCCAGTACTTC. Its protein is CASSGFPRETQYF.

This clone was seen only once. The chain joins TRBV5-1 to TRBJ1-1, with D unclear. Trimming stripped 1 base from V and 5 bases from J, with 9 bases between. The CDR3 runs to 13 residues. The germline gives CDR1 SGHRS, CDR2 YFSETQ. For the CDR3, the DNA is TGCGCCAGCAGCTTGCTTCCGGGAACTGAAGCTTTCTTT. Amino acids: CASSLLPGTEAFF.

The chain employs TRBV5-4 and TRBJ1-1; 8 positions agree with TRBD1. The trim removed 4 bases at V and 0 bases at J, leaving 2 bases unmatched. CDR1 is SGHNT, CDR2 YYREEE, per germline (reference sequence). The CDR3 sequence is 14 residues long. CDR3 bases: TGTGCCAGCAGCCAGGGACAGGTGAACACTGAAGCTTTCTTT. This encodes CASSQGQVNTEAFF.

The rearrangement uses TRBV10-1 and TRBJ1-1; 9 positions agree with TRBD1. Germline V gene lookup returns CDR1 WNHNN and CDR2 SYGVQD (reference sequence). This CDR3 region has 13 residues. With V trimmed by 6 bases and J by 5 bases, 4 bases remained unmatched. CDR3 amino acids: CASSWDRETEAFF. The CDR3, as DNA: TGCGCCAGCAGCTGGGACAGGGAAACTGAAGCTTTCTTT.

The chain recombines TRBV6-5 with TRBJ1-1; perhaps TRBD1 as D (6 bases). From germline, CDR1 is MNHEY and CDR2 SVGAGI. V lost 8 bases, J lost 0 bases, and 16 bases lay in between. The CDR3 is made up of 15 amino acids. CDR3 sequence (DNA): TGTGCCAGCCGTCCCGGGACAATTATGAACACTGAAGCTTTCTTT. Encoded protein: CASRPGTIMNTEAFF.

The chain joins TRBV5-1 to TRBJ2-1, with 8 bases matching TRBD1. V shed 0 bases, J shed 7 bases, and the junction held 0 bases outside the gene matches. CDR1 and CDR2 from the germline V gene are SGHRS and YFSETQ. The CDR3 covers 13 residues. The CDR3 coding sequence is TGCGCCAGCAGCTTGGGACAGGGGAATGAGCAGTTCTTC. Translating gives CASSLGQGNEQFF.

A single count supports this clone. This CDR3 is also generated by other DNA sequences in the sample. The genes are TRBV19 and TRBJ1-2, with 8 bases fitting TRBD1. V dropped 9 bases and J dropped 6; count of bases not matched to a gene: 6. Germline V lookup: CDR1 LNHDA, CDR2 SQIVND (reference sequence). This CDR3 contains 12 residues. This chain's CDR3 is CASSQGANGYTF. The DNA for the CDR3 is TGTGCCAGCTCTCAGGGGGCAAATGGCTACACCTTC.

As for this clone: One end of the junction does not line up with germline, which may come from a read error. V usage is TRBV18 and J usage is TRBJ1-2, with 8 bases aligning to TRBD1. Germline V lookup: CDR1 KGHSH, CDR2 LQKENI. CDR3 length: 15 residues. CDR3 residues: CASSPPTGVYYGYTF. The CDR3 DNA reads TGTGCCAGCTCCCCACCGACAGGGGTTTACTATGGCTACACCTTC.

The rearrangement joins TRBV5-4 to TRBJ2-1; 8 bases match TRBD2. From germline, CDR1 is SGHNT and CDR2 YYREEE (reference sequence). This CDR3 has 12 residues. J was trimmed by 12 bases and V by 4 bases; bases with no gene match: 6. In nucleotides, the CDR3 is TGTGCCAGCAGCGCGACTAGCGAGACGCAGTTCTTC. Translation gives CASSATSETQFF.

CDR3 region: CASSPGGAGNTEAFF. CDR3 DNA: TGTGCCAGCAGCCCAGGGGGCGCGGGGAACACTGAAGCTTTCTTT. The rearrangement joins TRBV3-1 (or the pseudogene TRBV3-2) to TRBJ1-1, with TRBD1 identical over 8 bases. CDR3 length equals 15 residues. The V gene's germline CDR1 is LGHDT and CDR2 YNNKEL (reference sequence). With V trimmed by 4 bases and J by 1 base, 5 bases remained unmatched.

The V gene is TRBV7-6, the J gene TRBJ1-5; perhaps TRBD1 as D (5 bases). Germline V CDR1 and CDR2: SGHVS, FNYEAQ. The CDR3 runs to 13 residues. With 4 bases removed from V and 4 bases from J, the gap between germline ends came to 8 bases. CDR3 loop: CASSSDSNQPQHF. CDR3 bases: TGTGCCAGCAGCTCAGACAGTAATCAGCCCCAGCATTTT.

Here the CDR3 DNA reads TGTGCCAGCAGCTTTGGGGACTACACCGGGGAGCTGTTTTTT. It is translated as CASSFGDYTGELFF. The V call is TRBV11-2, the J call TRBJ2-2; possible D gene TRBD2, 6 bases. V was pared by 3 bases and J by 3 bases, with 8 bases between. This CDR3 is built from 14 residues. The germline CDR1 and CDR2 sequences are SGHAT and FQNNGV.

This clone was counted once. This chain connects TRBV14 to TRBJ2-7; TRBD2 matches at 10 bases. V lost 1 base and J lost 7; bases outside the gene matches: 10. The CDR3 spans 16 residues. The germline CDR1 and CDR2 sequences are SGHDN and FVKESK. The CDR3 DNA sequence: TGTGCCAGCAGCCAAGGTTCAGCGGGGGGGCTGGGAGAGCAGTACTTC. It translates to CASSQGSAGGLGEQYF.

The V call is TRBV18, the J call TRBJ2-1; TRBD2 agrees at 8 bases. The CDR3 is 14 residues long. J lost 3 bases, V lost 6 bases, and 4 bases had no gene match. From germline, CDR1 is KGHSH and CDR2 LQKENI. The CDR3 sequence: CASSRAGGYNEQFF. As DNA, the CDR3 is TGTGCCAGCTCTCGGGCGGGGGGCTACAATGAGCAGTTCTTC.

This chain joins TRBV14 and TRBJ1-3; no reliable D call. CDR3 length: 14 amino acids. V lost 4 bases and J lost 0, with 7 bases in between. Germline V gene sequence: CDR1 SGHDN, CDR2 FVKESK. The CDR3, as DNA: TGTGCCAGCAGCCTAAGCTACTCTGGAAACACCATATATTTT. Its translation is CASSLSYSGNTIYF.

The chain employs TRBV27 and TRBJ1-1; no reliable D call. This CDR3 region has 15 residues. Trimming took off 4 bases at V and 1 base at J, with 13 bases between the two ends. CDR1 and CDR2 from the germline V gene are MNHEY and SMNVEV (reference sequence). CDR3 in DNA: TGTGCCAGCAGTTCTTTCACGACACCGAACACTGAAGCTTTCTTT. Encoded protein: CASSSFTTPNTEAFF.

This clone turned up a few times. V and J are TRBV7-9 and TRBJ1-1; no reliable D call. The length of the CDR3 is 12 residues. V lost 5 bases, J lost 1 base, and 5 bases lay in between. The germline V gene encodes CDR1 SEHNR and CDR2 FQNEAQ (reference sequence). CDR3 protein: CASSTSNTEAFF. The CDR3, as DNA: TGTGCCAGCAGCACTTCGAACACTGAAGCTTTCTTT.

Only a few counts were recorded for this clone. This chain links TRBV5-6 with TRBJ1-4; 8 bases fit TRBD1. CDR1 is SGHDT, CDR2 YYEEEE, per germline. CDR3 length equals 15 residues. V lost 5 bases to trimming and J lost 7 bases; unmatched junction nucleotides: 10. The CDR3 spells CASSSLQGAGEKLFF. In nucleotides, the CDR3 is TGTGCCAGCAGTTCTCTCCAGGGGGCTGGTGAAAAACTGTTTTTT.